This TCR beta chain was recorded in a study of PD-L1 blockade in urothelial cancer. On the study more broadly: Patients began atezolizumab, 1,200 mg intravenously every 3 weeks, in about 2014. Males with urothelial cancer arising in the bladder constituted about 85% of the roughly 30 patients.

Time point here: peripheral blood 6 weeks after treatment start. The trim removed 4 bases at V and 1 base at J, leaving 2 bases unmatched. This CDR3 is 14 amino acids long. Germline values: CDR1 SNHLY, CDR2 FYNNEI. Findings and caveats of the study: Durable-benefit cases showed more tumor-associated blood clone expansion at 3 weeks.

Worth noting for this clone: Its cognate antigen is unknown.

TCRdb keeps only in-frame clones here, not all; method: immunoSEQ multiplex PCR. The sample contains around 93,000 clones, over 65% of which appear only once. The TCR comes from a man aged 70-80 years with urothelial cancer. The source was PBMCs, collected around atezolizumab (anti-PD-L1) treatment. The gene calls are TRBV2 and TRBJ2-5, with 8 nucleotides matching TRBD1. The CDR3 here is CASSGDRFQETQYF. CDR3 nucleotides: TGTGCCAGCAGTGGGGACAGGTTCCAAGAGACCCAGTACTTC.